This TCR beta chain was captured in a study of blood T cell repertoires in COVID-19. Overall study context: Specimens from acute and convalescent COVID-19 originated in the United States, Italy and Spain. PBMCs, B-cell-depleted T cells, or T cells were the source of the cDNA or gDNA that made up the material.

The authors' processing: Amplification of reference gene primers provided the estimated nucleated cell counts. The data were produced by immunoSEQ multiplex PCR, yet TCRdb's version contains in-frame clones alone and is incomplete. The V and J calls and the clone size are those of that table, but D and trimming were determined from the DNA. This table has under 95,000 clones, around 86% appearing once. The ends lost 0 bases at V and 5 bases at J; junction bases unmatched: 6. Per the germline V gene, CDR1 is WSHSY and CDR2 is SAAADI. The CDR3 covers 16 residues. This chain joins TRBV10-2 and TRBJ2-1; 8 positions match TRBD2. Sequencing was done on a sample of peripheral blood. This TCR derives from a man aged 40-49 years with acute or convalescent COVID-19. The CDR3: CASSESGGTRDNEQFF. For the CDR3, the DNA is TGCGCCAGCAGTGAGTCGGGGGGGACTAGGGACAATGAGCAGTTCTTC.